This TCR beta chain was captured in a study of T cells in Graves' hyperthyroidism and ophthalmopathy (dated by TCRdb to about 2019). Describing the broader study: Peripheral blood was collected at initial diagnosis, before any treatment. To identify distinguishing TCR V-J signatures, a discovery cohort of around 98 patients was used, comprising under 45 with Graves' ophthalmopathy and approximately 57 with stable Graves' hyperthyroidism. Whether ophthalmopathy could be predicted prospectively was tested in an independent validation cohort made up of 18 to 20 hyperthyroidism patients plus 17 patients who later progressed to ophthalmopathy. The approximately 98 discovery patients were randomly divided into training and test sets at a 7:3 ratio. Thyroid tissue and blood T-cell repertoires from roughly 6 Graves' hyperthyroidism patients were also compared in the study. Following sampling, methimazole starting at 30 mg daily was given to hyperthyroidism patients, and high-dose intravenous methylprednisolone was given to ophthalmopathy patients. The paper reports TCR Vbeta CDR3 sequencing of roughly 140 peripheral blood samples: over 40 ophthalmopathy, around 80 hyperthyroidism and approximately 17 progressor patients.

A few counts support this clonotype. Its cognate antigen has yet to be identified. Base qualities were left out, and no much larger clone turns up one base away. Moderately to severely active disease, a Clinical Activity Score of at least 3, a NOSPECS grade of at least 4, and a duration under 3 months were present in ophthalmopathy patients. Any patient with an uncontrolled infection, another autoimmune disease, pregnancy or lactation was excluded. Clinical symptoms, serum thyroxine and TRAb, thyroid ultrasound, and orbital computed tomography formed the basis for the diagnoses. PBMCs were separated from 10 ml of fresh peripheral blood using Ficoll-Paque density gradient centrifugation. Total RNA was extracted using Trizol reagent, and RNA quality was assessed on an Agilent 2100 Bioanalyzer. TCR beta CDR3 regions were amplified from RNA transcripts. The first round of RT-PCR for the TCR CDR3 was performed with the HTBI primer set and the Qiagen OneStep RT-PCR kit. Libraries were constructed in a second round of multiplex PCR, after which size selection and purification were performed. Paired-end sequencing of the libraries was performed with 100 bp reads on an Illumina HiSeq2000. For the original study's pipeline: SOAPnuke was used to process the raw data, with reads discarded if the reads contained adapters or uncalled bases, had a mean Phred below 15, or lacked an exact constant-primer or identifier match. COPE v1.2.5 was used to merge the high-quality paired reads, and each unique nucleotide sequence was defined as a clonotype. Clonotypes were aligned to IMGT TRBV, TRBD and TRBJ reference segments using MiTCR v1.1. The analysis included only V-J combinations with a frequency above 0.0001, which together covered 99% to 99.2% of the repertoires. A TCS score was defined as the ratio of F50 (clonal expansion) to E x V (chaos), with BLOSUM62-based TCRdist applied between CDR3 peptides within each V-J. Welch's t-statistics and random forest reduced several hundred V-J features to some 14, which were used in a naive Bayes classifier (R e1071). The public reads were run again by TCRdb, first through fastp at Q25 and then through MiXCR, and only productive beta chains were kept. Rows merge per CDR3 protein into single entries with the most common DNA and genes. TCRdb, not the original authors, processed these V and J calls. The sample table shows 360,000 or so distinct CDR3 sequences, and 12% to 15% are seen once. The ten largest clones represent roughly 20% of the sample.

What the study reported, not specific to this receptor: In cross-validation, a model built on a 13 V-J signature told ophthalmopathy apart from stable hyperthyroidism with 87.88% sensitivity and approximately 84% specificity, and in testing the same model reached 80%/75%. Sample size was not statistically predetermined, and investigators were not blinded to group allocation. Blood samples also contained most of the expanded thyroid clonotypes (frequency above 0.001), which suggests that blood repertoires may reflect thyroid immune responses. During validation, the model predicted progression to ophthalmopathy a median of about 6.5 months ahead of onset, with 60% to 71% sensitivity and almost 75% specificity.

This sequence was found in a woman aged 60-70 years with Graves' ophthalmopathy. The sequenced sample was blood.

The DNA is as follows: TGTGCCAGTAGTATTTACAGCAGTAACGATGAGCAGTTCTTC. The translation is CASSIYSSNDEQFF. Rearrangement joined TRBV19 to TRBJ2-1, with the D segment identity uncertain. The CDR3 covers 14 residues, taking in both the cysteine and the phenylalanine. Of all the DNA, just the CDR3 is kept, 42 bases in frame from base 1. In the germline V gene (reference sequence), CDR1 corresponds to LNHDA and CDR2 to SQIVND. V was cut back by 3 bases and J by 8 bases, leaving a gap of 14 bases between them.